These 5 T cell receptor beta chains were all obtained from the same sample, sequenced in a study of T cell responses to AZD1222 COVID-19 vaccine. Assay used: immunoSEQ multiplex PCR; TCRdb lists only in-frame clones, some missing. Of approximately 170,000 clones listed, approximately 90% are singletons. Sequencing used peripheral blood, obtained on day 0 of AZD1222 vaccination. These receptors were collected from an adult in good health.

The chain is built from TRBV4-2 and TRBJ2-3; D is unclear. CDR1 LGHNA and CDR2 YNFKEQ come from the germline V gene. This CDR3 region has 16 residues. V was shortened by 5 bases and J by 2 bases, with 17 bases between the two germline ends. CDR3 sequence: CASSLPESTNTDTQYF. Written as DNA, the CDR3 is TGTGCCAGCAGCTTACCCGAAAGCACTAACACAGATACGCAGTATTTT.

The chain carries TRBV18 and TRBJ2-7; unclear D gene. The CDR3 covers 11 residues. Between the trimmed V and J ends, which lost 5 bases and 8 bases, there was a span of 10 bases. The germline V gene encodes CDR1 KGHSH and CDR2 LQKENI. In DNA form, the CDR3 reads TGTGCCAGCTCAGGCGACCGGAAGCAGTACTTC. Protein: CASSGDRKQYF.

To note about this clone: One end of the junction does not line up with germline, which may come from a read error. The CDR3 loop is CSARPLEAQYF. Written as DNA, the CDR3 is TGCAGTGCTAGACCATTAGAGGCCCAGTACTTC. The chain combines TRBV20-1 with TRBJ2-5; D ambiguous. Germline-derived CDR1 and CDR2 are DFQATT and SNEGSKA (reference sequence). The CDR3 length is 11 residues.

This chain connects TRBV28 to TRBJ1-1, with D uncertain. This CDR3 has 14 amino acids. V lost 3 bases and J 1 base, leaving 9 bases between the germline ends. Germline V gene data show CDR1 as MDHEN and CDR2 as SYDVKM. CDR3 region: CASSLGSPNTEAFF. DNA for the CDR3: TGTGCCAGCAGTTTGGGCAGCCCGAACACTGAAGCTTTCTTT.

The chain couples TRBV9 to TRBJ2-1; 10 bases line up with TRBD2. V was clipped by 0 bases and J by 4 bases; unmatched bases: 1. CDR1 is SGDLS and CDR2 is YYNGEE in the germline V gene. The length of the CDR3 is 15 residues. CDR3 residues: CASSVALAGYNEQFF. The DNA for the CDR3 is TGTGCCAGCAGCGTAGCACTAGCGGGATACAATGAGCAGTTCTTC.